Described below is a single TCR beta chain sequence and its context. Because the CDR3's place on the DNA is in doubt, the DNA is left out and the CDR3 is given as listed by TCRdb. The record originates from a study of cytomegalovirus exposure and HLA in healthy donors. A total of 15 residues make up the CDR3, ends included. The V gene's germline CDR1 is SNHLY and CDR2 FYNNEI. Both 60 Vbeta primers and 13 Jbeta primers went into the PCR. The table came from immunoSEQ multiplex PCR; TCRdb's copy has only in-frame clones and leaves some out. The sample includes approximately 180,000 clones, about 85% of them seen just once.

This receptor was taken from a woman in her forties or fifties in good health and CMV-seronegative. The chain joins TRBV2 to TRBJ2-1; TRBD2, the table's D call, was not compared with the DNA. The sample was PBMCs. CDR3 region: CASSEALSLEREQFF.